The 2 T cell receptor beta chains in this list originate from one sample, sequenced in a study of radiotherapy plus CTLA-4 blockade in lung cancer. Method: immunoSEQ multiplex PCR; TCRdb's copy keeps in-frame clones and lacks some. The sample carries approximately 40,000 clones, roughly 80% recorded once. Material: peripheral blood, obtained from a patient treated with radiotherapy plus ipilimumab. The receptor set was obtained from a human donor with non-small cell lung cancer whose response to radiotherapy plus ipilimumab could not be evaluated.

This chain connects TRBV6-5 to TRBJ1-2; possible D gene TRBD1, 6 bases. This CDR3 is built from 13 residues. In germline, CDR1 is MNHEY, CDR2 SVGAGI. Trimming left V 8 bases short and J 8 bases short, with 18 bases between. CDR3 region: CASGGFGQLGYTF. CDR3 DNA sequence: TGTGCCAGCGGAGGATTCGGACAGCTCGGCTACACCTTC.

V usage is TRBV5-4 and J usage is TRBJ1-2, with a weak D call TRBD1 (6 bases). The CDR3 spans 13 residues. Germline assignment: CDR1 SGHNT and CDR2 YYREEE (reference sequence). V shed 0 bases and J shed 8 bases, with 11 bases lying between them. Here the CDR3 reads CASSLVAGVGYTF. In nucleotides, the CDR3 is TGTGCCAGCAGCTTGGTAGCAGGGGTAGGCTACACCTTC.